These 7 T cell receptor beta chains share one sample of origin, sequenced in a study of shared clonotypes between healthy human individuals. The protocol was immunoSEQ multiplex PCR, while the TCRdb copy is restricted to in-frame clones and leaves out a portion. Of under 600,000 clones detected, around 78% appear once; the ten largest clones hold around 12%. Sequencing was performed on PBMCs. These receptors were taken from a woman in her thirties or forties in good health. Some clones in this sample may be carry-over from other donors' samples.

This chain links TRBV7-9 with TRBJ2-7; unclear D gene. CDR3 length: 14 amino acids. Trimming removed 5 bases at V and 3 bases at J, with 14 bases between. Per the germline V gene, CDR1 is SEHNR and CDR2 is FQNEAQ (reference sequence). This CDR3 is CASSPQVAFYEQYF. CDR3 DNA: TGTGCCAGCAGCCCCCAGGTAGCTTTCTACGAGCAGTACTTC.

About this clone itself: This CDR3 is also generated by other DNA sequences in the sample. The rearrangement links TRBV20-1 to TRBJ2-7; D is uncertain. Germline V gene data show CDR1 as DFQATT and CDR2 as SNEGSKA (reference sequence). V lost 3 bases to trimming and J lost 4 bases, with 4 bases between them. The CDR3 length is 10 residues. Here the CDR3 reads CSARGYEQYF. The CDR3 DNA follows: TGCAGTGCTAGGGGGTACGAGCAGTACTTC.

This chain uses TRBV14 with TRBJ2-1; D possibly corresponds to TRBD1 (5 bases). Germline V gene data show CDR1 as SGHDN and CDR2 as FVKESK. The CDR3 loop spans 13 amino acids. Trimming cost V 4 bases and J 8 bases, with 12 bases left between them. The CDR3 reads CASSPNQGHEQFF. The CDR3 bases are TGTGCCAGCAGCCCGAATCAGGGTCATGAGCAGTTCTTC.

In the case of this clone: A read error may be the cause here, since a much bigger clone is one base away. This sample also contains other DNA sequences that code for the same CDR3. The chain couples TRBV30 to TRBJ1-3, with D possibly being TRBD1 (5 bases). The CDR3 sequence is 15 residues long. Per germline, CDR1 GTSNPN and CDR2 SVGIG (reference sequence). The CDR3 sequence is CAWREHWDSGNTIHF. DNA for the CDR3: TGTGCCTGGAGGGAGCATTGGGACTCTGGAAACACCATACATTTT.

The chain links TRBV5-1 to TRBJ2-3; 9 nucleotides line up with TRBD2. Losses at the gene ends were 0 bases for V and 2 bases for J; bases not matched to a gene: 10. The CDR3 spans 18 residues. Germline lookup yields CDR1 SGHRS and CDR2 YFSETQ. Written as DNA, the CDR3 is TGCGCCAGCAGCTTGGAGGCTAGCGGGATGATCGTCACAGATACGCAGTATTTT. This codes for CASSLEASGMIVTDTQYF.

This clone was recorded only once. The chain links TRBV6-1 to TRBJ1-2; D remains ambiguous. CDR1 is MNHNS and CDR2 is SASEGT in the germline V gene. CDR3 length: 13 residues. Trimming shortened V by 6 bases and J by 7 bases, and 15 bases separated the two germline ends. This chain's CDR3 is CASRTRPSGGYTF. The CDR3 DNA reads as TGTGCCAGCAGAACCCGACCCTCAGGTGGCTACACCTTC.

CDR3 protein: CASSKTGASNQPQHF. The DNA of the CDR3 is TGTGCCAGCAGCAAGACAGGAGCTAGCAATCAGCCCCAGCATTTT. The rearrangement uses TRBV5-5 and TRBJ1-5; D perhaps matches TRBD1 (6 bases). Trimming removed 4 bases at V and 0 bases at J, with 11 bases between. The length of the CDR3 is 15 residues. Germline CDR1 reads SGHKS; CDR2 reads YYEKEE (reference sequence).